The clone carrying this TCR beta chain was found a few times. The sample originates from a study of CD8 T cells in ankylosing spondylitis. Each CDR3 protein gets one entry after TCRdb re-called the 5' RACE reads with MiXCR. This sample has 150,000 or so distinct CDR3 sequences, with around a tenth found just once. The sequenced material came from blood, either unsorted or a sorted T cell fraction (not recorded which). This clonotype was obtained from a female donor with ankylosing spondylitis or in good health (not recorded which).

The CDR3: CASSMAGTTYEQYF. CDR3 in DNA: TGTGCCAGTAGTATGGCAGGGACAACCTACGAGCAGTACTTC. The V call is TRBV19, the J call TRBJ2-7, with D perhaps matching TRBD1 (6 bases). V shed 3 bases and J shed 2 bases, with 11 bases lying between them. CDR3 length: 14 residues. Germline-derived CDR1 and CDR2 are LNHDA and SQIVND (reference sequence). Together with reference TRBV19 and TRBJ2-7, the CDR3 gives the full variable domain: DGGITQSPKYLFRKEGQNVTLSCEQNLNHDAMYWYRQDPGQGLRLIYYSQIVNDFQKGDIAEGYSVSREKKESFPLTVTSAQKNPTAFYLCASSMAGTTYEQYFGPGTRLTVT.